Following are 6 T cell receptor beta chains from one sample sequenced in a study of shared clonotypes between healthy human individuals. The repertoire was sequenced with immunoSEQ multiplex PCR; TCRdb's copy has only in-frame clones and lacks some. The sample lists approximately 2,000,000 clones, roughly 95% occurring once. CD45RO negativity and positive selection for CCR7 defined naive CD8 cells, a population that excluded terminally differentiated effector memory CD45RA+ cells. The sample comprised naive CD8+ T cells from PBMCs. The source is a man between 18 and 29 years old in good health. Some clones in this sample may be carry-over from other donors' samples.

The count of this clone is one. The gene calls are TRBV5-1 and TRBJ1-1, with D unclear. V lost 4 bases and J lost 0, with 13 bases in between. This CDR3 is built from 15 residues. Germline assignment: CDR1 SGHRS and CDR2 YFSETQ. The CDR3 region has the DNA TGCGCCAGCAGCCCGCGTCCAGCAATGAACACTGAAGCTTTCTTT. This codes for CASSPRPAMNTEAFF.

This chain joins TRBV7-2 and TRBJ1-5; tentatively, D is TRBD1 (5 bases). V was cut by 4 bases and J by 3 bases, with 25 bases left in between. In germline, CDR1 is SGHTA, CDR2 FQGNSA. The CDR3 length is 19 residues. The CDR3 bases are TGTGCCAGCAGCTCAGATGGAAGGTGGTGGAACAGGCTCAATCAGCCCCAGCATTTT. Protein product: CASSSDGRWWNRLNQPQHF.

The chain employs TRBV5-6 and TRBJ2-7; TRBD1 aligns across 7 bases. The CDR3 loop spans 12 amino acids. The junction had 1 base not matched to a gene; V was cut back by 3 bases and J by 4 bases. Germline CDR1 SGHDT, CDR2 YYEEEE. The CDR3 DNA follows: TGTGCCAGCAGCTACAGGGGTTACGAGCAGTACTTC. Residues: CASSYRGYEQYF.

The gene calls are TRBV9 and TRBJ1-1; D remains ambiguous. The CDR3 runs to 12 residues. Per the germline V gene, CDR1 is SGDLS and CDR2 is YYNGEE. V lost 4 bases to trimming and J lost 6 bases, with 10 bases between them. For the CDR3, the DNA is TGTGCCAGCAGCACGGGGTCCGCTGAAGCTTTCTTT. It encodes CASSTGSAEAFF. Full variable domain (missing parts from reference TRBV9 and TRBJ1-1): DSGVTQTPKHLITATGQRVTLRCSPRSGDLSVYWYQQSLDQGLQFLIQYYNGEERAKGNILERFSAQQFPDLHSELNLSSLELGDSALYFCASSTGSAEAFFGQGTRLTVV.

In nucleotides, the CDR3 is TGCGCCAGCAGCCAAGTAGCCACAGGCAATCAGCCCCAGCATTTT. Protein sequence: CASSQVATGNQPQHF. The J gene is TRBJ1-5, the V gene TRBV4-1; D is unclear. Trimming left V 1 base short and J 2 bases short, with 9 bases between. The CDR3 contains 15 residues. Germline loops: CDR1 MGHRA, CDR2 YSYEKL.

The chain carries TRBV29-1 and TRBJ2-7; D might be TRBD2 (6 bases). Germline CDR1 and CDR2: SQVTM and ANQGSEA. Trimming took 4 bases from V and 4 from J, leaving 14 bases between them. The CDR3 runs 13 residues. The CDR3 is CSVGTKGIYEQYF. The CDR3 DNA reads as TGCAGCGTTGGGACTAAGGGAATTTACGAGCAGTACTTC.